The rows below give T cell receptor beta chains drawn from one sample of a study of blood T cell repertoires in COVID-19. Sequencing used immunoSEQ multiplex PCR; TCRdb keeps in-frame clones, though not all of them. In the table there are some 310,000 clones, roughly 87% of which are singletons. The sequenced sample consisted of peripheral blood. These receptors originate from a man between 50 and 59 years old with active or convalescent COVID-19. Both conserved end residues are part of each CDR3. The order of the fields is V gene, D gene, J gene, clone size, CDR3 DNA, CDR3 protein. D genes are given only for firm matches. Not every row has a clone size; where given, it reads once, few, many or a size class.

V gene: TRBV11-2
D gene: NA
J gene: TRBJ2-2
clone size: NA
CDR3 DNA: TGTGCCAGCAGAGCAGGGGATTACACCGGGGAGCTGTTTTTT
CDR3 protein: CASRAGDYTGELFF

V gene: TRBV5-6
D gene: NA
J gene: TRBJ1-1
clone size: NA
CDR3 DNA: TGTGCCAGCAGCTTAACCGGGATTGAAGCTTTCTTT
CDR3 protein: CASSLTGIEAFF

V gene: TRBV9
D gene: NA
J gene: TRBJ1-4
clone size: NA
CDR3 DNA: TGTGCCAGCAGCGTTACTATAGGGGCAGATGAAAAACTGTTTTTT
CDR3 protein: CASSVTIGADEKLFF

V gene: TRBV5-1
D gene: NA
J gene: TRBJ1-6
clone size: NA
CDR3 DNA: TGCGCCAGCCGTGTGGAGTCTAATTCACCCCTCCACTTT
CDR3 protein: CASRVESNSPLHF

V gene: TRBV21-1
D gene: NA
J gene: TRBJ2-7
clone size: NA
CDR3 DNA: TGTGCCAGCAGCACGCGGGGGACTAGCGGGATGTCAACCTACGAGCAGTACTTC
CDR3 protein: CASSTRGTSGMSTYEQYF

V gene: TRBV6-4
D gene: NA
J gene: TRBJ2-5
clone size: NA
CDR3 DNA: TGTGCCAGCAGTCCAGACAGTTGGGGAGAGACCCAGTACTTC
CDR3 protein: CASSPDSWGETQYF

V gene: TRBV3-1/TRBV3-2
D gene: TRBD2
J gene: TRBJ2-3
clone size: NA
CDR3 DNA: TGTGCCAGCAGCCAAGAGGGACTAGGGGGGACAGATACGCAGTATTTT
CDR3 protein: CASSQEGLGGTDTQYF

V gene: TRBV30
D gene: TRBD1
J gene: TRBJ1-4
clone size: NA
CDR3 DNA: TGTGCCTGGAGGGATAAAGACAGGGGGAATGAAAAACTGTTTTTT
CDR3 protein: CAWRDKDRGNEKLFF

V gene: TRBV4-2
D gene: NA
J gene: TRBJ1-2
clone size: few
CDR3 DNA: TGTGCCAGCAGCCAAGCGGTACACCAGGGTGGCTACACCTTC
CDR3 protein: CASSQAVHQGGYTF

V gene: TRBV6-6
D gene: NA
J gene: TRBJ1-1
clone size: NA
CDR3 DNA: TGTGCCAGCAGTTACAAGGCAGGGGATAACACTGAAGCTTTCTTT
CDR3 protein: CASSYKAGDNTEAFF

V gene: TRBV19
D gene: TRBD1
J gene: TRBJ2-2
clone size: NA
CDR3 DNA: TGTGCCAGTAGTCACGCCCGTTACAGGGGGCGGTTCGGGGAGCTGTTTTTT
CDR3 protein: CASSHARYRGRFGELFF

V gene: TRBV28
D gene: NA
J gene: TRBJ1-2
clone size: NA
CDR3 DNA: TGTGCCAGCAGTACTCCGTTGGGGCAAGGTGGCTACACCTTC
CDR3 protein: CASSTPLGQGGYTF

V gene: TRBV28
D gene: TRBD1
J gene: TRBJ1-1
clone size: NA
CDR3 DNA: TGTGCCAGCAGTACTTTGACAGGGGAGACTGAAGCTTTCTTT
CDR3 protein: CASSTLTGETEAFF

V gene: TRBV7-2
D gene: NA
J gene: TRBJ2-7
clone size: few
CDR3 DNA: TGTGCCAGCAGCTCCCAGGGTTCAGGCTACGAGCAGTACTTC
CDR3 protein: CASSSQGSGYEQYF

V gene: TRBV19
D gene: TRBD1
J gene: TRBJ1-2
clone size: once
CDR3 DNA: TGTGCCAGTACCCCCCGGGACAGGGACCGTGGCTACACCTTC
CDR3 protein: CASTPRDRDRGYTF

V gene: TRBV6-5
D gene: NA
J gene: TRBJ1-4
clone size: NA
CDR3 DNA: TGTGCCAGCAGTAGACAAGTTAATGAAAAACTGTTTTTT
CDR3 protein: CASSRQVNEKLFF

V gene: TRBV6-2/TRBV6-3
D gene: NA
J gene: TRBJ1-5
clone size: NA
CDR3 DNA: TGTGCCAGCAGTTATAAGCAGGGATATAGCAATCAGCCCCAGCATTTT
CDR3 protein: CASSYKQGYSNQPQHF

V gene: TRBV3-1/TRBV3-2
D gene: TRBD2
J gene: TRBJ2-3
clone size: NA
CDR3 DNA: TGTGCCAGCAGCCAAGGATTAAGGACTAGCGAGAAAGATACGCAGTATTTT
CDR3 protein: CASSQGLRTSEKDTQYF